This T cell receptor beta chain originates from a study of T cell clonotyping in hematopoietic cell transplantation. With V trimmed by 5 bases and J by 3 bases, 6 bases remained unmatched. CDR1 is SGDLS, CDR2 YYNGEE, per germline. The CDR3 loop spans 15 amino acids. Measured with immunoSEQ multiplex PCR; TCRdb has only the in-frame clones, and not every one. Here the sample spans approximately 1,900 clones, around 90% being singletons. The source was PBMCs, collected at the time of graft-versus-host disease after allogeneic stem cell transplant. The TCR originated in a male patient under 35 who had an allogeneic stem cell transplant from a related donor, so the T cells may come from the graft donor. Some clones in this sample may be carry-over from other donors' samples. The V gene is TRBV9, the J gene TRBJ2-7, with 12 positions matching TRBD2. The CDR3 DNA sequence: TGTGCCAGCAGGGTCATGGGACTAGCGGGCTACGAGCAGTACGTC. Translation: CASRVMGLAGYEQYV.